This passage covers 20 T cell receptor beta chains from one sample sequenced in a study of shared clonotypes between healthy human individuals. The data were produced by immunoSEQ multiplex PCR, yet TCRdb's version contains in-frame clones alone and is incomplete. The sample lists 2.3 million or so clones, more than 85% seen once, with around 0.4% in the top ten. Sequencing used naive CD4+ T cells from PBMCs. Specified subset: CD45RA+ positively selected. The receptors here all came from a man aged 18 to 29 in good health. Some clones in this sample may be carry-over from other donors' samples.

Concerning this clone: Other nucleotide sequences in the sample specify the same CDR3. The rearrangement uses TRBV7-9 and TRBJ1-1; tentative D call: TRBD1 (5 bases). V was cut by 5 bases and J by 1 base, with 8 bases left in between. The length of the CDR3 is 13 residues. Looked up from germline, CDR1 is SEHNR and CDR2 is FQNEAQ (reference sequence). CDR3: CASSPGGNTEAFF. CDR3 coding DNA: TGTGCCAGCAGCCCGGGGGGGAACACTGAAGCTTTCTTT.

The chain joins TRBV19 to TRBJ1-5; D remains ambiguous. Germline lookup yields CDR1 LNHDA and CDR2 SQIVND (reference sequence). V was shortened by 6 bases and J by 7 bases, with 19 bases between the two germline ends. This CDR3 spans 15 amino acids. CDR3 nucleotide sequence: TGTGCCAGTAGGCCCTCGGTGTGGGAGGCACAGCCCCAGCATTTT. Protein: CASRPSVWEAQPQHF. The full variable domain, completed using reference TRBV19 and TRBJ1-5, is DGGITQSPKYLFRKEGQNVTLSCEQNLNHDAMYWYRQDPGQGLRLIYYSQIVNDFQKGDIAEGYSVSREKKESFPLTVTSAQKNPTAFYLCASRPSVWEAQPQHFGDGTRLSIL.

About this clone: The same CDR3 can be traced to other DNA sequences in this sample. CDR3 in amino acids: CASSLDPGSYEQYF. The CDR3 DNA is TGCGCCAGCAGCTTGGACCCGGGGTCCTACGAGCAGTACTTC. The chain uses TRBV5-1 and TRBJ2-7; a weak D match, TRBD2 (5 bases). Germline V gene sequence: CDR1 SGHRS, CDR2 YFSETQ. The CDR3 has 14 amino acids. V was clipped by 0 bases and J by 1 base, with 8 bases between them.

This chain uses TRBV4-1 with TRBJ2-7; possibly TRBD1 for D (6 bases). The CDR3 runs to 15 residues. Germline lookup yields CDR1 MGHRA and CDR2 YSYEKL. V shed 4 bases and J shed 5 bases, with 18 bases lying between them. CDR3 nucleotide sequence: TGCGCCAGCAGCCGGGACGGGACACCCTCGGACGAGCAGTACTTC. Translation: CASSRDGTPSDEQYF.

V is TRBV5-1 and J is TRBJ2-5; TRBD2 matches at 12 bases. Germline V lookup: CDR1 SGHRS, CDR2 YFSETQ. With V trimmed by 0 bases and J by 4 bases, 7 bases remained unmatched. CDR3 length equals 17 residues. CDR3 coding DNA: TGCGCCAGCAGCTTGGGGGTGGCACTAGCGGGAGGAGAGACCCAGTACTTC. Translation gives CASSLGVALAGGETQYF. Combining the CDR3 with reference TRBV5-1 and TRBJ2-5 gives the whole variable domain KAGVTQTPRYLIKTRGQQVTLSCSPISGHRSVSWYQQTPGQGLQFLFEYFSETQRNKGNFPGRFSGRQFSNSRSEMNVSTLELGDSALYLCASSLGVALAGGETQYFGPGTRLLVL.

The chain links TRBV28 to TRBJ1-1, with D tentatively TRBD1 (6 bases). V shed 8 bases and J shed 6 bases, with 16 bases lying between them. This CDR3 comprises 13 residues. The germline gives CDR1 MDHEN, CDR2 SYDVKM. The CDR3 spells CASWGRGVAEAFF. The CDR3 DNA is TGTGCCAGCTGGGGCAGGGGTGTCGCTGAAGCTTTCTTT.

The chain joins TRBV9 to TRBJ2-7; D is unresolved. Germline CDR1 and CDR2: SGDLS and YYNGEE. Trimming took off 6 bases at V and 1 base at J, with 17 bases between the two ends. The length of the CDR3 is 15 residues. This chain's CDR3 is CASTKTLDPSYEQYF. In DNA, the CDR3 is TGTGCCAGCACCAAAACTCTCGACCCGTCCTACGAGCAGTACTTC. Supplemented by reference TRBV9 and TRBJ2-7, the full variable domain reads DSGVTQTPKHLITATGQRVTLRCSPRSGDLSVYWYQQSLDQGLQFLIQYYNGEERAKGNILERFSAQQFPDLHSELNLSSLELGDSALYFCASTKTLDPSYEQYFGPGTRLTVT.

This clone was observed once. The chain recombines TRBV19 with TRBJ1-5; D perhaps matches TRBD1 (5 bases). V lost 3 bases and J lost 2, with 11 bases in between. The CDR3 has 15 residues. Germline V CDR1 and CDR2: LNHDA, SQIVND (reference sequence). The CDR3 nucleotides read TGTGCCAGTAGTATCAGGACAAGGGGCAATCAGCCCCAGCATTTT. Protein: CASSIRTRGNQPQHF.

This chain joins TRBV5-5 and TRBJ1-3, with D perhaps TRBD1 (5 bases). The germline V gene encodes CDR1 SGHKS and CDR2 YYEKEE (reference sequence). The germline V and J ends were trimmed by 0 bases and 7 bases, with 17 bases remaining between them. The CDR3 loop spans 16 amino acids. The CDR3 sequence is CASSLGVGGSGNTIYF. The CDR3 coding sequence is TGTGCCAGCAGCTTGGGCGTCGGGGGGTCGGGGAACACCATATATTTT.

The chain uses TRBV5-1 and TRBJ1-5, with D possibly matching TRBD1 (5 bases). The CDR3 is 15 residues long. The V end was cut by 4 bases, the J end by 4 bases, with 15 bases between. Germline V gene sequence: CDR1 SGHRS, CDR2 YFSETQ. The CDR3 DNA reads as TGCGCCAGCAGCCTCGTCGGGGCTCCTAATCAGCCCCAGCATTTT. Its translation is CASSLVGAPNQPQHF. The entire variable domain, with the rest obtained from reference TRBV5-1 and TRBJ1-5, is as follows: KAGVTQTPRYLIKTRGQQVTLSCSPISGHRSVSWYQQTPGQGLQFLFEYFSETQRNKGNFPGRFSGRQFSNSRSEMNVSTLELGDSALYLCASSLVGAPNQPQHFGDGTRLSIL.

V gene TRBV5-1 combines with J gene TRBJ2-7; possibly TRBD1 for D (6 bases). Deletions cut 5 bases from V and 0 bases from J, with 15 bases between. The CDR3 sequence is 15 residues long. The germline gives CDR1 SGHRS, CDR2 YFSETQ. In nucleotides, the CDR3 is TGCGCCAGCAGTCCTGGGGACATATCCTCCTACGAGCAGTACTTC. It specifies CASSPGDISSYEQYF.

CDR3 protein: CASSYGSNTEAFF. For the CDR3, the DNA is TGTGCCAGCAGTTACGGGTCAAACACTGAAGCTTTCTTT. The rearrangement joins TRBV6-5 to TRBJ1-1; no reliable D call. V was trimmed by 2 bases and J by 2 bases, leaving 6 bases between them. The CDR3 runs 13 residues. CDR1 is MNHEY, CDR2 SVGAGI, per germline.

This clone was picked up one time. The CDR3: CASSERLAGGDEQYF. The CDR3 DNA reads as TGTGCCAGCAGCGAAAGACTAGCGGGAGGGGACGAGCAGTACTTC. The chain uses TRBV11-2 and TRBJ2-7; TRBD2 matches 14 bases. The CDR3 runs to 15 residues. Germline V gives CDR1 SGHAT, CDR2 FQNNGV. V trimming: 5 bases; J trimming: 5 bases; junction bases outside the gene matches: 5.

Remarks on this clone: The same CDR3 is also encoded by other DNA sequences in this sample. J is TRBJ1-2 and V is TRBV28; no clear D gene. Germline CDR1 is MDHEN and CDR2 is SYDVKM. V was trimmed by 5 bases and J by 1 base, leaving 5 bases between them. This CDR3 region has 12 residues. CDR3 sequence: CASSPLNYGYTF. The CDR3 bases are TGTGCCAGCAGTCCCCTTAACTATGGCTACACCTTC.

The rearrangement joins TRBV9 to TRBJ2-7; 7 bases align to TRBD2. The trim removed 0 bases at V and 3 bases at J, leaving 3 bases unmatched. Germline CDR1 and CDR2: SGDLS and YYNGEE. The CDR3 has 14 amino acids. Here the CDR3 reads CASSVAGGVYEQYF. In DNA, the CDR3 is TGTGCCAGCAGCGTAGCGGGAGGTGTCTACGAGCAGTACTTC.

The chain combines TRBV5-3 with TRBJ2-7; TRBD2 might be the D (5 bases). TRBV5-3 is an ORF; its function is uncertain. This CDR3 spans 18 amino acids. The V and J ends lost 0 bases and 5 bases respectively, with 24 bases between them. The CDR3 protein is CARSLACWAAPRTDEQYF. The DNA of the CDR3 is TGTGCCAGAAGCTTGGCGTGTTGGGCGGCACCACGGACTGACGAGCAGTACTTC.

The J gene is TRBJ1-4, the V gene TRBV7-8; D uncertain. The CDR3 sequence is 14 residues long. Per the germline V gene, CDR1 is SGHVS and CDR2 is FQNEAQ. V dropped 2 bases and J dropped 8 bases, with 12 bases sitting between them. CDR3: CASSLSQSGEKLFF. The CDR3 DNA reads as TGTGCCAGCAGCTTAAGTCAGAGCGGGGAAAAACTGTTTTTT.

The chain joins TRBV29-1 to TRBJ2-6; D possibly matches TRBD1 or TRBD2 (6 bases each). This CDR3 is 16 amino acids long. Germline V CDR1 and CDR2: SQVTM, ANQGSEA. Deletions cut 7 bases from V and 1 base from J, with 17 bases between. For the CDR3, the DNA is TGCAGCGCTCAGACGCGAGGGGGGTCTGGGGCCAACGTCCTGACTTTC. This gives the protein CSAQTRGGSGANVLTF.

V is TRBV6-5 and J is TRBJ2-1; tentatively, D is TRBD1 or TRBD2 (5 bases each). V was shortened by 5 bases and J by 10 bases, with 9 bases between the two germline ends. The germline V gene has CDR1 MNHEY and CDR2 SVGAGI. This CDR3 is built from 11 residues. As DNA, the CDR3 is TGTGCCAGCAGTCGGTGGGACGAGCAGTTCTTC. This encodes CASSRWDEQFF.

CDR3 loop: CASSPSFTGANVLTF. Written as DNA, the CDR3 is TGTGCCAGCAGCCCTAGCTTCACTGGGGCCAACGTCCTGACTTTC. The chain combines TRBV14 with TRBJ2-6, with D possibly being TRBD2 (5 bases). V was cut by 4 bases and J by 2 bases, with 9 bases left in between. This CDR3 has 15 residues. Germline CDR1 and CDR2: SGHDN and FVKESK.